This T cell receptor (beta chain) was observed in a study of blood T cell repertoires in COVID-19. TCRdb's table, derived via immunoSEQ multiplex PCR, lists solely in-frame clones and lacks some. The table lists roughly 39,000 clones, 70% to 90% of them singletons. Sequenced: peripheral blood. The source of this sequence is a man aged 50-59 years in a cohort sampled during active COVID-19.

CDR3: CASSAFAGTDTQYF. The CDR3 DNA reads TGTGCCAGCAGCGCCTTTGCAGGCACAGATACGCAGTATTTT. This sequence joins TRBV5-4 and TRBJ2-3; the D is unclear. Trimming pared 4 bases from V and 1 base from J, leaving 10 bases between. The CDR3 runs 14 residues. Germline V gene lookup returns CDR1 SGHNT and CDR2 YYREEE (reference sequence).